The rows below give T cell receptor delta chains drawn from one sample of a study of Vδ1+ human thymocytes. TCRdb reapplied CATT to the multiplex PCR reads. The table records over 45,000 delta-chain clones, approximately 16% of them present only once. The sequenced sample consisted of Vdelta1+ gamma-delta thymocytes from the thymus. The receptor source for this set is a girl under three years old who had congenital heart surgery. Each CDR3 is given with its conserved first and last residue. The D gene is left open where the match is weak. The listing skips clone size in some rows; elsewhere it reads once, few, many or a size class.

v_call	clone_size	j_call	d_call	cdr3_nt	cdr3_aa
TRDV1	-	TRDJ1	TRDD3	TGTGCTCTTGGGGATAGACGTGGGACAATCCTTTTCTGGGGGATATCTGCCACCGATAAACTCATCTTT	CALGDRRGTILFWGISATDKLIF
TRDV1	few	TRDJ1	TRDD3	TGTGCTCTTGGGGATTACGGCCCTACGACAAACTGGGGAGGACTCATCTTT	CALGDYGPTTNWGGLIF
TRDV1	-	TRDJ1	-	TGTGCTCTTGGGGAACTTGGGTCCCTTCTTGCTGATGCCTACACCGATAAACTCATCTTT	CALGELGSLLADAYTDKLIF
TRDV1	few	TRDJ1	TRDD3	TGTGCTCTTGGGAGCAAGGTCCTACGAGGCAGGCCGGGTGGGGGATACTGGAGGACCGATAAACTCATCTTT	CALGSKVLRGRPGGGYWRTDKLIF
TRDV1	-	TRDJ1	-	TGTGCTCTTGGGGAACTAAGGCGAGGAAACACCGATAAACTCATCTTT	CALGELRRGNTDKLIF
TRAV29/DV5	-	TRDJ1	TRDD3	TGTGCAGCAAGCCCTTGCCCAACTGGGGGACGCACCTACACCGATAAACTCACCTTT	CAASPCPTGGRTYTDKLTF
TRDV1	few	TRDJ1	-	TGTGCTCTTGGGGAACGGCGCCCTCTTCCTCTACGTACGTGGCTCATCTTT	CALGERRPLPLRTWLIF
TRDV1	few	TRDJ1	TRDD2	TGTGCTCTTGCGGACCTTCCTACGACTCCAGTGGGGGCTCTCCACACCGATAAACTCATCTTT	CALADLPTTPVGALHTDKLIF
TRDV1	-	TRDJ1	TRDD3	TGTGCTCTTGGGGAATTTACGGGGATATCCACCGATAAACTCATCTTT	CALGEFTGISTDKLIF
TRDV1	few	TRDJ1	TRDD3	TGTGCTCTTGGGAGAGGCTGGGGGATACGGACCGATAAACTCATCTTT	CALGRGWGIRTDKLIF
TRDV2	-	TRDJ1	TRDD3	TGTGCCTGTGACACGACTGGGGGATATCCCGATAAACTCATCTTT	CACDTTGGYPDKLIF
TRDV1	few	TRDJ1	TRDD3	TGTGCTCTTGGGGAACCTCTCGGGGTACTGGGGGATACGTCCTACTACTGCTCCGATAAACTCATCTTT	CALGEPLGVLGDTSYYCSDKLIF
TRDV1	few	TRDJ1	-	TGTGCTCTTGGGGAACCCAAGTTGGAATCGTACACCGATAAACTCATCTTT	CALGEPKLESYTDKLIF
TRDV1	-	TRDJ1	TRDD3	TGTGCTCTTGGGGTGACTGGGGCTACGGGCACCGATAAACTCATCTTT	CALGVTGATGTDKLIF
TRDV1	-	TRDJ1	TRDD3	TGTGCTCTTGGGGAACGGCCCTACTGGGGGATACCGATCACCGATAAACTCATCTTT	CALGERPYWGIPITDKLIF
TRDV2	-	TRDJ1	TRDD3	TGTGCCTGTGACACCGGGGGCGGCTGGGGGATATACGCGGTCGAGGAGTACGCCGATAAACTCATCTTT	CACDTGGGWGIYAVEEYADKLIF
TRDV1	few	TRDJ1	-	TGTGCTCTTGGTGAGGTCGATACCCTGGCTTCGTATAAACTCATCTTT	CALGEVDTLASYKLIF
TRDV1	-	TRDJ1	-	TGTGCTCTTGGGGAACTAGATAAGGCTAGCGGGGGCCCTCCTCAAGGGACCGATAAACTCATCTTT	CALGELDKASGGPPQGTDKLIF
TRDV1	-	TRDJ1	-	TGTGCTCTTGGGGAACTTAACCTAGCCTTGTCTTATAAACTCATCTTT	CALGELNLALSYKLIF
TRDV1	-	TRDJ1	-	TGTGCTCTTGGGGAACACCATTCCTTCGGGTATTCTTACACCGATAAACTCATCTTT	CALGEHHSFGYSYTDKLIF
TRDV1	few	TRDJ1	-	TGTGCTCTTGGGGAACTCGAACCCCCTCGCGGGGCCGATAAACTCATCTTT	CALGELEPPRGADKLIF
TRDV1	few	TRDJ1	-	TGTGCTCTTGGGGACCCCGGCCTTCCGTTAGGTACTGGTGATAAACTCATCTTT	CALGDPGLPLGTGDKLIF
TRDV1	-	TRDJ1	TRDD3	TGTGCTCTTGCCAAAGCCCGACCCACAACTTCCTACGACTGGGGGATAAAGAAACTCATCTTT	CALAKARPTTSYDWGIKKLIF
TRDV2	-	TRDJ3	TRDD3	TGTGCCTGTGACACAGTACCATACTCTTCTGGGGGAAGCTCCTGGGACACCCGACAGATGTTTTTC	CACDTVPYSSGGSSWDTRQMFF
TRDV1	-	TRDJ1	TRDD3	TGTGCTCTTGGGGAAACTAAACCTACCCCCTCCTTTCCTTCAGTACTGGGGGATAGTCGCACCGATAAACTCATCTTT	CALGETKPTPSFPSVLGDSRTDKLIF
TRDV1	-	TRDJ2	TRDD3	TGTGCTCTTGGGGAACGGGGGGAACTTTACGGGGATACTCGGACAGCACAACTCTTCTTT	CALGERGELYGDTRTAQLFF
TRDV1	-	TRDJ1	-	TGTGCTCTTGGGGAACTACCCTCTCGGAGGACCCACTCCGATCGGAGGCCACCCGTGGGGTACACCGATAAACTCATCTTT	CALGELPSRRTHSDRRPPVGYTDKLIF
TRDV1	-	TRDJ1	TRDD2	TGTGCTCTTGGGGACGCTCACCTTCCTACGGGGTTGGACACCGATAAACTCATCTTT	CALGDAHLPTGLDTDKLIF
TRDV1	few	TRDJ1	TRDD3	TGTGCTCTTGGGGACCCACGGGATGATTCCCCCCAAAAGAACTGGGGGATACCGGCCGATAAACTCATCTTT	CALGDPRDDSPQKNWGIPADKLIF
TRDV1	-	TRDJ1	-	TGTGCTCTTGGGGAACTCAAATGGGGGTTGTACACCGATAAACTCATCTTT	CALGELKWGLYTDKLIF
TRDV2	few	TRDJ3	TRDD3	TGTGCCTGTGACTCTTGTACTGGGGATACTTGCCACTCCTGGGACACCCGACAGATGTTTTTC	CACDSCTGDTCHSWDTRQMFF
TRDV1	-	TRDJ1	-	TGTGCTCTTGGGGAGCCAACCCCCCACTACAACACCGATAAACTCATCTTT	CALGEPTPHYNTDKLIF
TRDV1	-	TRDJ1	-	TGTGCTCTTGGGAAAAGGGGGGCCGACCCTTTTAAACTCATCTTT	CALGKRGADPFKLIF
TRDV1	-	TRDJ1	-	TGTGCTCTTGGGGAACTATATGGCGACCTTCCTGAAGGTTCTCCCCAAGGTGGGGATGTAACCGATAAACTCATCTTT	CALGELYGDLPEGSPQGGDVTDKLIF
TRDV1	-	TRDJ1	TRDD2	TGTGCTCTTGGGGAGAACCCCGCCTTCCTACGTAGCTGGGGACTGTACACCGATAAACTCATCTTT	CALGENPAFLRSWGLYTDKLIF
TRDV1	few	TRDJ1	-	TGTGCTCTTGTAATACCTGACGACGGGGGGTACACCGATAAACTCATCTTT	CALVIPDDGGYTDKLIF
TRDV1	few	TRDJ1	-	TGTGCTCTTGGGGGGAGGGGGTCCGCCTACACCGATAAACTCATCTTT	CALGGRGSAYTDKLIF
TRDV1	-	TRDJ1	-	TGTGCTCTTGGGGAAGGGCTCTGGGGTAACACCGATAAACTCATCTTT	CALGEGLWGNTDKLIF
TRDV1	-	TRDJ1	TRDD3	TGTGCTCTTGGGTCTTTTCCCCTGGGGGACCAACTCTCCCTTTACACCGATAAACTCATCTTT	CALGSFPLGDQLSLYTDKLIF
TRDV1	few	TRDJ1	TRDD3	TGTGCTCTTGGGGAAGGTGCGGGGGGATACGCAAATAACACCGATAAACTCATCTTT	CALGEGAGGYANNTDKLIF
TRDV1	-	TRDJ1	TRDD3	TGTGCTCTTGGGGACCTGTGTACTGGGGGATCTGCCGATAAACTCATCTTT	CALGDLCTGGSADKLIF
TRDV1	-	TRDJ1	-	TGTGCTCTTGGGGAACTTATACGGAGGGCCCCAGATATGAGGGACACCGATAAACTCATCTTT	CALGELIRRAPDMRDTDKLIF
TRDV1	-	TRDJ1	TRDD3	TGTGCTCTTGGGGAACTACATACTGGGGACCGGTACACCGATAAACTCATCTTT	CALGELHTGDRYTDKLIF
TRDV2	-	TRDJ1	TRDD3	TGTGCCTGTGACGTTATACTGGGGAAACTACAGTCGACCGATAAACTCATCTTT	CACDVILGKLQSTDKLIF
TRDV1	once	TRDJ1	TRDD3	TGTGCTCTTGGGAAGAGGTGGACTCCGACTGGGGGATCCACCGATAAACTCATCTTT	CALGKRWTPTGGSTDKLIF
TRDV1	few	TRDJ1	TRDD3	TGTGCTCTTGGGGATTCTAAGTCTGGGGGATACGGCACCGATAAACTCATCTTT	CALGDSKSGGYGTDKLIF
TRDV1	few	TRDJ1	-	TGTGCTCTTGGGGACCCTTACGGGCTCCCCACCGATAAACTCATCTTT	CALGDPYGLPTDKLIF
TRDV1	few	TRDJ1	TRDD3	TGTGCTCTTGGGTTCACGGCCCCCTTTCCAACTGGGGGATACGCTCCCGATAAACTCATCTTT	CALGFTAPFPTGGYAPDKLIF
TRDV1	few	TRDJ1	TRDD3	TGTGCTCTTGGGGAACAGTCTTTGAGCTGGGGGATTTACACCGATAAACTCATCTTT	CALGEQSLSWGIYTDKLIF
TRDV1	-	TRDJ1	-	TGTGCTCTTGGACCCTCTTCCTACCCAAGTACTGGGGGACTGTACACCGATAAACTCATCTTT	CALGPSSYPSTGGLYTDKLIF
TRDV1	few	TRDJ1	-	TGTGCTCTTGGCGTAGTTCCTACTAATAAGGAAGCGCGTACTGGGGTTTACACCGATAAACTCATCTTT	CALGVVPTNKEARTGVYTDKLIF
TRDV1	few	TRDJ1	TRDD3	TGTGCTCTTGGGGACGCGTACTTCCTATCGTATGGGGGATACAACAATACCGATAAACTCATCTTT	CALGDAYFLSYGGYNNTDKLIF
TRDV1	-	TRDJ1	TRDD3	TGTGCTCTTGGGGAACTCCCCTGTACTGGGGGATACGACACCGATAAACTCATCTTT	CALGELPCTGGYDTDKLIF
TRDV1	few	TRDJ1	-	TGTGCTCTTGGGGGATCAGATAAACTCATCTTT	CALGGSDKLIF